This TCR beta chain was captured in a study of cytomegalovirus exposure and HLA in healthy donors. The count of this clone is one. Vbeta (60) and Jbeta (13) primers were used in the PCR. Assay used: immunoSEQ multiplex PCR; TCRdb lists only in-frame clones, some missing. Seen here are about 99,000 clones, roughly three quarters observed once, and the top ten hold 10%. Sequenced material: PBMCs. The source is a woman aged 18-29 years in good health and CMV-seropositive.

The DNA of the CDR3 is TGTGCCAGCAGCTTAGACCGACAGGGTAGTTTCTACGAGCAGTACTTC. Encoded protein: CASSLDRQGSFYEQYF. This chain uses TRBV7-9 with TRBJ2-7; 7 bases are a match to TRBD1. Germline CDR1 SEHNR, CDR2 FQNEAQ (reference sequence). V shed 1 base, J shed 3 bases, and the junction held 9 bases outside the gene matches. The CDR3 is 16 residues long.